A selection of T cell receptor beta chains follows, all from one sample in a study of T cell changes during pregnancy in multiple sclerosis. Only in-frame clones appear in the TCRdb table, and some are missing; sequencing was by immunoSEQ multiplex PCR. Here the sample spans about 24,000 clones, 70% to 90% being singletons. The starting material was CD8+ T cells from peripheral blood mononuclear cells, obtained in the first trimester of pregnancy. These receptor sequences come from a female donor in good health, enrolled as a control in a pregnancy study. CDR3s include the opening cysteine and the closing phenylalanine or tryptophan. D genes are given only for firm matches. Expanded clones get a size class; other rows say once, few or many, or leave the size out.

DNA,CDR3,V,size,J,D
TGCGCCAGCAGCTTGCGGCGGGGGGGCAGGGAGACCCAGTACTTC,CASSLRRGGRETQYF,TRBV5-1,.,TRBJ2-5,TRBD2
TGTGCCAGCAGGACGGGCACTGAAGCTTTCTTT,CASRTGTEAFF,TRBV6-5,.,TRBJ1-1,.
TGTGCCAGCAGCGGAAAAGACAGGCCGAGGACCGGGGAGCTGTTTTTT,CASSGKDRPRTGELFF,TRBV9,.,TRBJ2-2,.
TGCGCCAGCAGTGACACAGGGACGGAAATGTTCTACGAGCAGTACTTC,CASSDTGTEMFYEQYF,TRBV10-1,.,TRBJ2-7,.
TGTGCCAGCAGCCACCGGACAGGGCCCTACAATGAGCAGTTCTTC,CASSHRTGPYNEQFF,TRBV6-5,.,TRBJ2-1,TRBD1
TGTGCCAGCAGTGAGGAGGGATCTAGGGGAACCCTCCACTTT,CASSEEGSRGTLHF,TRBV6-4,few,TRBJ1-6,.
TGTGCCAGCAGCCCAGGGACAGGGGATGGAAACACCATATATTTT,CASSPGTGDGNTIYF,TRBV7-8,.,TRBJ1-3,TRBD1
TGTGCCAGCAGTCCCCAGGTGAACACCGGGGAGCTGTTTTTT,CASSPQVNTGELFF,TRBV6-6,.,TRBJ2-2,.
TGTGCCAGCAGTTTCAGGGGCGAGCAGTACTTC,CASSFRGEQYF,TRBV6-8,.,TRBJ2-7,.
TGTGCCAGCAGCCATCCGGACAGGTACGCGTACTTC,CASSHPDRYAYF,TRBV16,few,TRBJ2-7,TRBD1
TGTGCCAGCAGTTACTCGATTGGGGGCCACTATGGCTACACCTTC,CASSYSIGGHYGYTF,TRBV6-5,.,TRBJ1-2,.
TGCGCCAGCAGACCCGACAGACCGCCCCCGAACACTGAAGCTTTCTTT,CASRPDRPPPNTEAFF,TRBV10-1,.,TRBJ1-1,.
TGTGCCAGCAGCCCGGGACAGGGGGCGGACGAGCAGTACTTC,CASSPGQGADEQYF,TRBV7-9,.,TRBJ2-7,TRBD1
TGTGCCAGCAGTCGACTAGCGGGGGATCCCTACAATGAGCAGTTCTTC,CASSRLAGDPYNEQFF,TRBV7-6,.,TRBJ2-1,TRBD2
TGCGCCAGCAGCCAATTTGGGACAGCGAACACTGAAGCTTTCTTT,CASSQFGTANTEAFF,TRBV4-1,.,TRBJ1-1,TRBD1
TGTGCCAGCAGTTACTCGCGTGGGGCCTCCTACGAGCAGTACTTC,CASSYSRGASYEQYF,TRBV6-5,once,TRBJ2-7,.
TGTGCCAGCAGTAAGGACAGAAACTATGGCTACACCTTC,CASSKDRNYGYTF,TRBV28,.,TRBJ1-2,.
TGCGCCAGCAGCCACGGGACAGGTCCCTACGAGCAGTACTTC,CASSHGTGPYEQYF,TRBV4-1,.,TRBJ2-7,TRBD1
TGTGCCAGCAGGGCTGGTGGCTATGGCTACACCTTC,CASRAGGYGYTF,TRBV27,.,TRBJ1-2,.
TGTGCCAGCAGCTTAGGAGGGGCAGTCGGCAATTTT,CASSLGGAVGNF,TRBV5-5,.,TRBJ1-3,.
TGTGCCAGCAGTTTGGGACAGGGGGCTTATAGCAATCAGCCCCAGCATTTT,CASSLGQGAYSNQPQHF,TRBV27,once,TRBJ1-5,TRBD1
TGTGCCAGCAGCGTGGGCGACAGGGGGCCGATTAAATCACCCCTCCACTTT,CASSVGDRGPIKSPLHF,TRBV9,.,TRBJ1-6,TRBD1
TGTGCCAGCGGCGACCCTGGGACAGCCGAGCAGTACTTC,CASGDPGTAEQYF,TRBV6-5,.,TRBJ2-7,TRBD1
TGCGCCAGCAGCTTGGCCGGCTCCGGAGGCTACGAGCAGTACTTC,CASSLAGSGGYEQYF,TRBV5-1,once,TRBJ2-7,.
TGTGCCAGCAATTCCCCCGGACCTTCGGGGGGCTACACCTTC,CASNSPGPSGGYTF,TRBV9,.,TRBJ1-2,.
TGTGCCAGCAGCTCATCATTACACCGGGACAGCTACGAGCAGTACTTC,CASSSSLHRDSYEQYF,TRBV7-9,.,TRBJ2-7,TRBD1
TGTGCCAGCAGCCGACAGGGCCGTGGGGCCAACGTCCTGACTTTC,CASSRQGRGANVLTF,TRBV28,.,TRBJ2-6,TRBD1
TGCGCCAGCAGCCAAGATTTAGGCACAGATACGCAGTATTTT,CASSQDLGTDTQYF,TRBV4-3,.,TRBJ2-3,.
TGTGCCAGCAGCTTAGGGACTAGCGGGGGGCCGTACAATGAGCAGTTCTTC,CASSLGTSGGPYNEQFF,TRBV7-2,.,TRBJ2-1,TRBD2
TGTGCCAGCAGCTTGACACAGGCCACACAAGAGACCCAGTACTTC,CASSLTQATQETQYF,TRBV5-4,once,TRBJ2-5,.
TGTGCCAGCAGCCCTCCTAGCGCAAGCTCCTACAATGAGCAGTTCTTC,CASSPPSASSYNEQFF,TRBV7-3,.,TRBJ2-1,.
TGTGCCAGCAGCTTGGGGAGGAGCACGAACACCGGGGAGCTGTTTTTT,CASSLGRSTNTGELFF,TRBV5-4,once,TRBJ2-2,.
TGTGCCAGCAGCTTTAAGCGGAATAGGACAGGGGGTACCTACAATGAGCAGTTCTTC,CASSFKRNRTGGTYNEQFF,TRBV11-2,.,TRBJ2-1,TRBD1
TGCGCCAGCAGCCAACGACAGGGTCTCTACAATGAGCAGTTCTTC,CASSQRQGLYNEQFF,TRBV4-3,.,TRBJ2-1,TRBD1
TGCAGCGTTGAACAGGGATATGAGCAGTTCTTC,CSVEQGYEQFF,TRBV29-1,.,TRBJ2-1,.
TGTGCCAGTAGTCTCCGACAGGGGGTATTCATGAACACTGAAGCTTTCTTT,CASSLRQGVFMNTEAFF,TRBV19,.,TRBJ1-1,TRBD1
TGTGCCAGCTCAGGGGGCTTCCTGAACACTGAAGCTTTCTTT,CASSGGFLNTEAFF,TRBV27,.,TRBJ1-1,TRBD1
TGTGCCAGCAGCTTCTCCGGACTAGCGGGGAAGGAAGAGACCCAGTACTTC,CASSFSGLAGKEETQYF,TRBV13,.,TRBJ2-5,TRBD2
TGTGCCAGCAGCTTAACCGGGACAGGGCTCACAGATACGCAGTATTTT,CASSLTGTGLTDTQYF,TRBV7-3,.,TRBJ2-3,TRBD1
TGTGCCAGCAGCCTAGGACAGACCGAGCAGTACTTC,CASSLGQTEQYF,TRBV11-3,.,TRBJ2-7,.
TGCGCCAGCAGCCAAGATCATGGCAGGCCTACGCATTTT,CASSQDHGRPTHF,TRBV4-3,.,TRBJ1-5,.